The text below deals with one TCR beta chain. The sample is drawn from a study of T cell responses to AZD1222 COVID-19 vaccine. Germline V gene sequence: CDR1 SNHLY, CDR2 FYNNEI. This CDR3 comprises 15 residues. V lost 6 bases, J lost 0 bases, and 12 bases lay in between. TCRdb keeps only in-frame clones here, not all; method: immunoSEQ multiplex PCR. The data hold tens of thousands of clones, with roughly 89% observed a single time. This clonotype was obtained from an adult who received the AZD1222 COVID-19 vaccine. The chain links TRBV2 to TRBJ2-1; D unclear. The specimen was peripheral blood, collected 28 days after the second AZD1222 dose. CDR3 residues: CASSQSRSSYNEQFF. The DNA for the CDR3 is TGTGCCAGCAGCCAAAGCAGGAGCTCCTACAATGAGCAGTTCTTC.